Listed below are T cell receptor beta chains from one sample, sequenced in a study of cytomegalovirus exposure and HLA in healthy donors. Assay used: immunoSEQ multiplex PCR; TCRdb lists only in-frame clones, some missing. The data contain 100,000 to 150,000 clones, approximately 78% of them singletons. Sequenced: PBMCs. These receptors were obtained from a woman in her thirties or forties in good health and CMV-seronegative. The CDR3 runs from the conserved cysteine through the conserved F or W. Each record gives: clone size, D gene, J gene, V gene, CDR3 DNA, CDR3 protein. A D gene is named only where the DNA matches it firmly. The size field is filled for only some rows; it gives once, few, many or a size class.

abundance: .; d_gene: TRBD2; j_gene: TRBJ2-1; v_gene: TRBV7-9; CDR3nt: TGTTCCAGCAGCCTCCACAGCGGGAGTTACAATGAGCAGTTCTTC; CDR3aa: CSSSLHSGSYNEQFF
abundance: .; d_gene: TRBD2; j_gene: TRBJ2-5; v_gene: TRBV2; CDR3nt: TGTGCCAGCGTAGCGGGAGAGCTAGAGATTATAGAGACCCAGTACTTC; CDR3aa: CASVAGELEIIETQYF
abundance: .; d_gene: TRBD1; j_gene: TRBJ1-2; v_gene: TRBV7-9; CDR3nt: TGTGCCAGCAGCCCGCGGGACAGTTTTGTGTTCTTC; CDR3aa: CASSPRDSFVFF
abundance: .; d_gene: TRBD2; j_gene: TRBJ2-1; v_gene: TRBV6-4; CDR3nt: TGTGCCAGCAGTGACTCAGGGACTAGCGGGTCGAATGAGCAGTTCTTC; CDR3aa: CASSDSGTSGSNEQFF
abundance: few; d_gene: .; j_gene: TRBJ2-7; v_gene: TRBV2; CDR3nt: TGTGCCAGCAGTGACAGGGGACGGGAGCAGTACTTC; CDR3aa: CASSDRGREQYF
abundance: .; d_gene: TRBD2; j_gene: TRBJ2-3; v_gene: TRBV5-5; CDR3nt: TGTGCCAGCAGCACCAATAGCGGGAGGGCCTGGGATACGCAGTATTTT; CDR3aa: CASSTNSGRAWDTQYF
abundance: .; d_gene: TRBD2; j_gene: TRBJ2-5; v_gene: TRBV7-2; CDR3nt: TGTGCCAGCAGCCCGCCCCGGTTTACTAGCGGGATGCTGGAGACCCAGTACTTC; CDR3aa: CASSPPRFTSGMLETQYF
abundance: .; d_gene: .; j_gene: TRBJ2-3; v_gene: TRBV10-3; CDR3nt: TGTGCCATCAGTGTGGGTGGACTCCGCACAGATACGCAGTATTTT; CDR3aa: CAISVGGLRTDTQYF
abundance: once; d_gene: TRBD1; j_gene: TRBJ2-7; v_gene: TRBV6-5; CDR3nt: TGTGCCAGCAGCACAGGGGGCCCCGAGCAGTACTTC; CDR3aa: CASSTGGPEQYF
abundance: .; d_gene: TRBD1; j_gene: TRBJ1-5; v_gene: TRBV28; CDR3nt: TGTGCCAACGGACAGGGTAATCAGCCCCAGCATTTT; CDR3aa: CANGQGNQPQHF
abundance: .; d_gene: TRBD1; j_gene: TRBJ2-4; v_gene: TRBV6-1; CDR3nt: TGTGCCAGCAGTGAAAGGACAGGGCGTGGGCTAGCCAAAAACAGTCAGTACTTC; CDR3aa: CASSERTGRGLAKNSQYF
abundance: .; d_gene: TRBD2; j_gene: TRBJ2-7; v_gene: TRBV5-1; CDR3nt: TGCGCCAGCAGCTTGAGCTCTAGCGGGAGCCAGCCCTACGAGCAGTACTTC; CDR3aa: CASSLSSSGSQPYEQYF
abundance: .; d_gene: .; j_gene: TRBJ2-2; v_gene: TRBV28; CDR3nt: TGTGCCAGCACTGGACAGTACACCGGGGAGCTGTTTTTT; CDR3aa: CASTGQYTGELFF
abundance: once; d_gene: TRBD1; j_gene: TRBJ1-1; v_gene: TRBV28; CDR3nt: TGTGCCAGCAGTACAGGGGTTGCAAAAGCTTTCTTT; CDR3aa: CASSTGVAKAFF
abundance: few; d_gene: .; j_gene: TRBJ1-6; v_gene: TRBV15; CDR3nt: TGTGCCACCAGCAGAGATGGGGGGGTAGGATCACCCCTCCACTTT; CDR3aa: CATSRDGGVGSPLHF